The rows below give T cell receptor beta chains drawn from one sample of a study of CXCR3-negative and CXCR3-positive naive CD8 T cells. TCRdb reprocessed the 5' RACE reads, with one entry per CDR3 protein and no DNA. Recorded for this sample: approximately 83,000 distinct CDR3 sequences. Material: naive CXCR3- CD8+ T cells from blood. These receptors were collected from a human donor in good health. Some clones in this sample may be carry-over from other donors' samples. Each CDR3 is given with its conserved first and last residue.

J	V	CDR3
TRBJ1-5	TRBV28	CASSGGTVISSNQPQHF
TRBJ2-7	TRBV29-1	CSVGLWDRGSYEQYF
TRBJ2-1	TRBV5-6	CASSSGLAGAYEQFF
TRBJ2-7	TRBV29-1	CSVQSAGFYEQYF
TRBJ2-1	TRBV12-3/TRBV12-4	CASTFSRGNNEQFF
TRBJ2-5	TRBV10-3	CAISEGQGSGETQYF
TRBJ1-1	TRBV7-6	CASSLGTNTEAFF
TRBJ1-5	TRBV28	CASSGTGLEPQHF
TRBJ2-1	TRBV12-3/TRBV12-4	CASSPNSGFSYNEQFF
TRBJ2-3	TRBV28	CASSLSRGRGTDTQYF